This TCR beta chain comes out of a study of T cell responses to AZD1222 COVID-19 vaccine (dated by TCRdb to the early 2020s). Regarding the research as a whole: AZD1222 recipients given second doses at about 4 weeks or at about 12 weeks were pooled, since spike-specific TCR depth and breadth were not found to differ between the two schedules. Trial participants were enrolled into age subgroups of 18-55, 56-69 and 70-plus years, which contained about 150, 27 and 61 TCR-sequenced participants, respectively. A total of 233 trial participants underwent TCR sequencing, of whom around 200 received two doses of AZD1222 and some 25 received two doses of the MenACWY control vaccine.

About this clone itself: There is no known antigen for this receptor. Qualities for individual bases were not recorded, and no much larger clone is one base off.

The CDR3 goes from the cysteine to the phenylalanine over 14 residues. The only DNA kept is the CDR3, 42 bases in frame from the first base. CDR1 and CDR2, per the germline V gene, are SGDLS and YYNGEE. Trimming takes 1 base off V and 1 base off J; junction bases not matched to a gene: 0. The meaning of the sample's time point label: baseline before first vaccination. Vaccinee samples were obtained from the UK trials COV001 and COV002, which included a single-blind randomized controlled phase 2/3 trial of AZD1222 (ChAdOx1 nCoV-19) in healthy adults. Trial participant PBMC samples were collected at day 0 and day 28 after the second dose for TCRbeta chain sequencing. Broad study findings and their caveats: In the small 56-69-year group, the increase in depth fell short of significance, most likely because of low power. The whole spike protein was spanned by vaccine-associated CD4 TCRs, and dominant responses were seen in regions 160-218 and 743-854. Reportedly, close to half of the unique spike-specific TCRs recognized epitopes lying outside the regions that are mutated in the B.1.351 and B.1.1.7 variants. Most participants were white British and females outnumbered males, and the authors suggested that clonal diversity may have been underestimated. After two AZD1222 doses, both the breadth and the depth of spike-specific TCRs were significantly higher than at day 0 and than in MenACWY recipients. Conclusions about previously exposed vaccinees were limited because only six AZD1222 recipients were SARS-CoV-2 seropositive at baseline. Because no day 14 peak-response samples were available, repertoires were characterized only after the peak T cell response.

The CDR3 regions of human TCRbeta chains were analyzed by immunosequencing. Processing in the source paper ran as follows. TCRs in the repertoires were matched against a reference library of SARS-CoV-2-specific TCRs that had been generated with the MIRA antigen-specificity platform. Breadth was defined as the fraction of unique TCRs that were SARS-CoV-2-associated. Depth was defined as the fraction of total T cells that were SARS-CoV-2-associated. Each spike-specific TCR was assigned to its reactive spike region and to a CD4 or CD8 class using the MIRA data. Log10-transformed breadth and depth values were compared by one-way ANOVA with Sidak's multiple comparisons tests. Sourced from immuneACCESS, this table was stored by TCRdb with only in-frame sequences that have V and J called. A share of the clones is absent; for the studies checked, an unresolved V gene accounts for under half, and the remainder has no known explanation. V, J and clone size were drawn from that table, and D and trimming were deduced from the DNA. Within this sample are about 140,000 clones, with approximately 80% of them counted one time only. The ten largest clones add up to approximately 4% of the sample.

The sequence derives from an adult in good health. The sample consisted of peripheral blood, taken on day 0 of AZD1222 vaccination. The chain uses TRBV9 and TRBJ2-3, with TRBD2 identical over 7 junction bases. The nucleotides read TGTGCCAGCAGCGTAACTAGCGGCACAGATACGCAGTATTTT. Its coded protein is CASSVTSGTDTQYF.